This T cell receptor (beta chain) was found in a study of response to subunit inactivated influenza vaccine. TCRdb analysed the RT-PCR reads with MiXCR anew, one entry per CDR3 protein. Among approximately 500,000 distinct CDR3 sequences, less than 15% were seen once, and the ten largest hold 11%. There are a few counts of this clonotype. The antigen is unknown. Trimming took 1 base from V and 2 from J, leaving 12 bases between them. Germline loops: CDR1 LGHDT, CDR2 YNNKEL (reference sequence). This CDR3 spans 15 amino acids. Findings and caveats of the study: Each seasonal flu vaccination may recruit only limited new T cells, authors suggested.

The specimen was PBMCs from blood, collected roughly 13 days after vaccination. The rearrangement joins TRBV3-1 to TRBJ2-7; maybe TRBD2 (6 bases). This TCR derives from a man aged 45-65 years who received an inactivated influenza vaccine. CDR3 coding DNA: TGTGCCAGCAGCCAAGCCGGGACTGCAACCTACGAGCAGTACTTC. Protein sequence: CASSQAGTATYEQYF.